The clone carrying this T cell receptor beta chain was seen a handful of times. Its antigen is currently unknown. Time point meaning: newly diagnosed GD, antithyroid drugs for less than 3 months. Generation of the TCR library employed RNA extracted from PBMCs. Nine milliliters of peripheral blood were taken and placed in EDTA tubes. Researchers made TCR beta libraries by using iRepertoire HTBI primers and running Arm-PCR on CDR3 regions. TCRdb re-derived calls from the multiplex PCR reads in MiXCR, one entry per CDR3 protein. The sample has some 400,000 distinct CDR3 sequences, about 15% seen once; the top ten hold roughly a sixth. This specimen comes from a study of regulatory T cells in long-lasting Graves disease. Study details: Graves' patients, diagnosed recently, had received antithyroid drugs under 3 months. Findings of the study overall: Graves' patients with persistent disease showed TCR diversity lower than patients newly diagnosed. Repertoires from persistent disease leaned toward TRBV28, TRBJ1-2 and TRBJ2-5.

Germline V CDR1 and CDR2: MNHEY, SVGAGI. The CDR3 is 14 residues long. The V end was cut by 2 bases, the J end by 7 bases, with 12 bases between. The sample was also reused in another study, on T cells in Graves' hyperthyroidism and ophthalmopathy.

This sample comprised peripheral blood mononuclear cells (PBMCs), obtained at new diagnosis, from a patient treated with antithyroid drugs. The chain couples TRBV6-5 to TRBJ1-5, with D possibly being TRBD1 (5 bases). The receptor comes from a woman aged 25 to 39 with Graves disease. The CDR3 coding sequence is TGTGCCAGCAGTTACGGGCAGGGTCAGCAGCCCCAGCATTTT. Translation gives CASSYGQGQQPQHF.